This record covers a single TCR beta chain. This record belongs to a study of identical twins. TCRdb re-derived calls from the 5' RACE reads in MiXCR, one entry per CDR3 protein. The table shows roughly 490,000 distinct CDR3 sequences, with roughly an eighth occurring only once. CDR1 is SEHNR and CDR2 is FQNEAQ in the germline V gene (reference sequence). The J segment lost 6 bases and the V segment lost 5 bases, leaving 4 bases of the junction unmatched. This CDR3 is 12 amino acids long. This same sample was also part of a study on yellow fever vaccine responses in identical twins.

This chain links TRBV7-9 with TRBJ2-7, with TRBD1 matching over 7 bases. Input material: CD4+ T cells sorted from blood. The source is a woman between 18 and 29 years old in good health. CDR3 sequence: CASSPTGPEQYF. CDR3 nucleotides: TGTGCCAGCAGCCCGACAGGGCCCGAGCAGTACTTC.